This T cell receptor (beta chain) was captured in a study of lymphopenia after photon versus proton radiotherapy. This clone showed up just once. Its antigen is still unknown. Trimming removed 0 bases at V and 5 bases at J, with 16 bases between. CDR1 and CDR2 (germline): GTSNPN, SVGIG (reference sequence). This CDR3 comprises 16 residues. Study findings and constraints: Authors raise, but do not show, better survival with proton therapy.

Method: immunoSEQ multiplex PCR; TCRdb's copy keeps in-frame clones and lacks some. The sample yields about 20,000 clones, 75% to 90% seen once. The TCR was taken from a man aged 70-80 years with pancreatic cancer. The rearrangement joins TRBV30 to TRBJ2-2, with D maybe TRBD2 (6 bases). The specimen was peripheral blood, collected from a patient treated with proton-based radiotherapy. The CDR3 sequence is CAWSVRGVWDTGELFF. CDR3 in DNA: TGTGCCTGGAGTGTACGCGGGGTCTGGGATACCGGGGAGCTGTTTTTT.